This T cell receptor (beta chain) is drawn from a study of beta chain features in type 1 diabetes (dated by TCRdb to between 2017 and 2018). Some background on the complete study: Patients and healthy donors did not differ in mean age, gender distribution, total cell number or subset yield. The study compared the TCRB repertoires of sorted circulating CD4+ T cell subsets in recently diagnosed type 1 diabetes patients with those in matched healthy donors. Regulatory and stem cell-like memory subsets were isolated from only 8 patients and about eight healthy donors, whereas naive and central memory subsets came from all 30 or so donors. Across all samples, roughly 110,000,000 sorted cells were examined, and cell number per subset correlated strongly with RNA yield.

The entire isolated RNA was reverse transcribed using the High Capacity cDNA Reverse Transcription Kit, and thus expressed TCRB transcripts were sequenced. Deep immunoSEQ sequencing was applied to naive, central memory and regulatory T cell samples, giving an average of around 3.4 million total reads per sample. Sorted cells were lysed in RLT buffer, and RNA was extracted using DNase-treated RNeasy Micro or Mini kits according to cell number. To prevent cross-contamination, each cell subset was processed individually, whereas patient and healthy donor samples were processed jointly. The immunoSEQ multiplex PCR was used to amplify TCRB sequences from cDNA, generating 87-bp fragments that spanned the CDR3 region. Sequencing of the amplicons was done on the Illumina HiSeq platform. In the source study's methods: Synthetic template baselines were used to correct PCR bias computationally, reads within Hamming distance 2 were collapsed together, and singletons that could not be merged were discarded. Reads were aligned to IMGT to assign V, D and J genes, CDR3 length, and insertions or deletions at six rearrangement sites. Within each subset, clonotype counts were normalized to sorted cell number, and only after that were true diversity and Gini coefficients computed with the tcR R package. The overlap coefficient, calculated on TCRB nucleotide sequences, was used to quantify repertoire sharing. As a proxy for the pre-selection repertoire, out-of-frame TCRB sequences from naive cells were analyzed. This immuneACCESS table, as held by TCRdb, lists in-frame sequences with V and J called but not all clones. Of the missing ones, under half trace to an unresolved V gene in checked studies; the others have no known cause. From that table come the V and J calls and clone size; the DNA was used to work out D and trimming. Recorded for this sample are 450,000 to 600,000 clones; around 30% of them occurred a single time. Of the sample, about 0.065% falls within the top ten clones.

Each donor gave one peripheral blood draw, averaging roughly 100 mL, which was collected into heparinised tubes. Using a panel that included CD45RO, CCR7, CD25, CD127, CD95 and CD27, naive, central memory, regulatory and stem cell-like memory CD4+ T cells were sorted on a BD FACSAria II. Every sorted population had a purity above 95%. PBMCs were separated immediately by Lymphoprep density gradient centrifugation and were stained directly, without being cultured. To minimize batch effects, samples were stained and sorted in pairs, one healthy donor with one patient per experiment. Details on this clone: Its antigen target is currently unknown. Base qualities are not at hand, and no much larger clone is one base apart.

Clipping removes 6 bases from V and 6 bases from J, with 8 as the unmatched junction base count. Including cysteine and phenylalanine, the CDR3 has 15 amino acids. Only the CDR3 DNA stays, 45 bases, in frame from base 1. The CDR1 and CDR2 encoded by the germline V gene are SGHDN and FVKESK. The investigation overall reported the following: Patients with type 1 diabetes made fewer insertions and deleted more nucleotides at VDJ recombination sites, implying thymic rearrangement abnormalities. The naive, central memory and regulatory TCRB repertoires appeared to resemble one another more closely among patients than among healthy donors. In all four CD4+ subsets, TCRB CDR3 length was moderately but significantly shorter in type 1 diabetes patients. Because cDNA rather than genomic DNA was sequenced, highly expressing activated cells could have been over-represented, although no difference in activation and CD3 levels was found between groups. PCR might favor shorter templates, but patient and control samples were amplified and corrected together, so any skew would affect both groups equally. Because the HLA sub-analyses included only small numbers of individuals, any influence of HLA type on TCRB rearrangement was left unresolved.

The sample consisted of naive CD4+ T cells from blood. This sample's cell subset or site label indicates: true naive CD4+ T cells. The chain is made from TRBV14 and TRBJ2-1; the junction holds 10 bases that match TRBD2. The sequence was collected from a man younger than 30 in good health. The CDR3 protein sequence reads: CASRPPGLATNEQFF. Here is the DNA: TGTGCCAGCAGGCCCCCGGGACTAGCGACCAATGAGCAGTTCTTC.